The text below deals with one T cell receptor beta chain. Its specificity is not known. The sample is drawn from a study of shared clonotypes between healthy human individuals. General observations from the study: Inspection by rarefaction showed sorted-subset sequencing to be incomplete despite large depth.

Losses at the gene ends were 0 bases for V and 4 bases for J; bases not matched to a gene: 8. Germline V gives CDR1 SQVTM, CDR2 ANQGSEA. The CDR3 extends over 16 amino acids. Libraries were prepared by immunoSEQ multiplex PCR; TCRdb keeps only in-frame clonotypes and omits some of them. The sample has approximately 2.4 million clones; around 95% are singletons. The rearrangement joins TRBV29-1 to TRBJ1-1; TRBD1 agrees at 10 bases. This clonotype was obtained from a man between 18 and 35 years old in good health. The specimen sequenced was naive CD4+ T cells sorted from blood. Sample subset: CD45RA+ positively selected. CDR3 loop: CSVEDPRTGGPTEAFF. The CDR3, as DNA: TGCAGCGTTGAAGACCCCCGGACAGGGGGTCCCACTGAAGCTTTCTTT.